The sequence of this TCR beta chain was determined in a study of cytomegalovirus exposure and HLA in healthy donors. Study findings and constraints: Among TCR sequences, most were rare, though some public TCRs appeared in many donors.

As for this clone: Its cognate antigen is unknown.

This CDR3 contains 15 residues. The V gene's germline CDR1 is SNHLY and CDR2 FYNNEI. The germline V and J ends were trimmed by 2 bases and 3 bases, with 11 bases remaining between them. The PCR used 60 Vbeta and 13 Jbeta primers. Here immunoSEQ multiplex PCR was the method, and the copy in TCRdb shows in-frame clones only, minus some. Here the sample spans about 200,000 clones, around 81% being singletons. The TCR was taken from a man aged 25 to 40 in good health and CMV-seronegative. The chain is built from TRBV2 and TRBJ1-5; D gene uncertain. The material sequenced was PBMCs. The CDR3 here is CASSEWAGNNQPQHF. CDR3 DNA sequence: TGTGCCAGCAGTGAATGGGCAGGTAACAATCAGCCCCAGCATTTT. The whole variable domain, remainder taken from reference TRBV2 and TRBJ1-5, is EPEVTQTPSHQVTQMGQEVILRCVPISNHLYFYWYRQILGQKVEFLVSFYNNEISEKSEIFDDQFSVERPDGSNFTLKIRSTKLEDSAMYFCASSEWAGNNQPQHFGDGTRLSIL.